The 26 T cell receptor beta chains below were found in one sample sequenced in a study of CD8+ T cells in alopecia areata. Once RNA had been extracted, it was reverse transcribed into cDNA to act as the sequencing template. Assay used: immunoSEQ multiplex PCR; TCRdb lists only in-frame clones, some missing. The data show 290,000 or so clones, with none appearing a single time. On the basis of CD4, CD8alpha, NKG2D, NKG2ACE and other markers, pooled cutaneous lymph node cells were sorted. Sequencing used CD4+ T cells sorted from a lymph node. These TCRs come from a C3H/HeJ mouse with alopecia areata. Mouse strain MHC haplotype: H2-k.

With regard to this clone: Each gene name is a mouse one. The sequence runs out 4 residues before the end of the CDR3; the remainder is reconstructed from the germline J gene. The rearrangement uses TRBV13-1 and TRBJ2-2, with 9 positions matching TRBD1. V lost 4 bases to trimming and J lost 6 bases; unmatched junction nucleotides: 4. Germline V gene data show CDR1 as NSHNY and CDR2 as SYGAGN. The CDR3 is 14 residues long. The sequenced part of the CDR3 DNA is TGTGCCAGCAGTCCGGGACAGGGACCCGGG. As protein: CASSPGQGPG. The whole CDR3 sequence is CASSPGQGPGQLYF.

In the case of this clone: Here the gene names and germline are mouse. The CDR3 end falls 4 residues outside the read, so it is completed with the germline J gene. The sample contains more than one DNA sequence encoding this CDR3. The chain recombines TRBV19 with TRBJ2-3, with 10 bases matching TRBD2. V shed 5 bases and J 0 bases; nucleotides not matched to a gene: 3. The CDR3 loop spans 15 amino acids. Looked up from germline, CDR1 is FNHDT and CDR2 is SITEND (reference sequence). CDR3 bases read: TGTGCCAGCAGCAGGACTGGGGGTAGTGCAGAA. Its translation: CASSRTGGSAE. In full, the CDR3 is CASSRTGGSAETLYF. The complete variable domain, with remaining parts taken from reference TRBV19 and TRBJ2-3, reads GGIITQTPKFLIGQEGQKLTLKCQQNFNHDTMYWYRQDSGKGLRLIYYSITENDLQKGDLSEGYDASREKKSSFSLTVTSAQKNEMAVFLCASSRTGGSAETLYFGSGTRLTVL.

This clone was counted a few times. Gene names follow the mouse nomenclature. The read terminates 4 residues ahead of where the CDR3 ends, so the germline J gene completes it. Other DNA sequences in this specimen translate into the identical CDR3. This sequence joins TRBV5 and TRBJ2-2, with D maybe TRBD1 (6 bases). Between the trimmed V and J ends, which lost 4 bases and 1 base, there was a span of 7 bases. CDR3 length equals 14 residues. In germline, CDR1 is LGHNA, CDR2 YNLKQL (reference sequence). The DNA read from the CDR3 is TGTGCCAGCAGCCTGGACAGAAACACCGGG. It codes for CASSLDRNTG. The whole CDR3 is CASSLDRNTGQLYF.

In the case of this clone: The germline and genes are mouse ones. The read ends 4 residues before the CDR3 terminus; that terminus is restored from the germline J gene. V is TRBV13-1 and J is TRBJ1-1, with a tentative D call TRBD1 (6 bases). The CDR3 length is 15 residues. From germline, CDR1 is NSHNY and CDR2 SYGAGN. V dropped 0 bases and J dropped 0 bases, with 9 bases sitting between them. The sequenced part of the CDR3 DNA is TGTGCCAGCAGTGATGTCCCAGGGGCAAACACA. Protein: CASSDVPGANT. The whole CDR3 sequence reads CASSDVPGANTEVFF.

On this clone itself: Gene names follow the mouse nomenclature. The CDR3 bases that were read are TGTGCCTGGAGTACAGGGGCAGAC. Amino acids: CAWSTGAD. The complete CDR3 sequence is CAWSTGADTQYF. V gene TRBV31 combines with J gene TRBJ2-5; 7 bases map to TRBD1. The read finishes 4 residues shy of the CDR3 end, and the germline J gene is used to complete it. CDR3 length equals 12 residues. Germline CDR1 and CDR2: GKSSPN and SITVG.

This clone turned up a few times. Gene names denote mouse genes. With the read ending 4 residues before the CDR3 end, the germline J gene is used to fill in that end. Other nucleotide sequences from this sample produce the same CDR3. The chain joins TRBV5 to TRBJ2-1, with 7 bases aligning to TRBD2. V was clipped by 0 bases and J by 4 bases; unmatched bases: 3. Per germline, CDR1 LGHNA and CDR2 YNLKQL (reference sequence). The CDR3 is 15 residues long. The CDR3 sequence is CASSQEAGGYAEQFF. The sequenced CDR3 bases are TGTGCCAGCAGCCAAGAGGCTGGGGGATATGCT.

This clone has a handful of counts. The genes and germline here are from mouse. Read sequence stops 4 residues before the CDR3 end, and the germline J gene provides the missing end. The genes are TRBV1 and TRBJ1-1, with 9 bases aligning to TRBD1. This CDR3 has 15 amino acids. The germline gives CDR1 NSQYPW, CDR2 LRSPGD (reference sequence). The sequenced part of the CDR3 DNA is TGCACCTGCAGTGCAGATCTGGGACAGGGTGCA. Protein sequence: CTCSADLGQGA. From start to end, the CDR3 is CTCSADLGQGAEVFF.

There are a few counts of this clone. The gene symbols are mouse symbols. The CDR3 end lies 4 residues beyond the end of the read and is filled in from the germline J gene. The rearrangement uses TRBV5 and TRBJ2-2, with 8 bases fitting TRBD1. CDR1 is LGHNA and CDR2 is YNLKQL in the germline V gene (reference sequence). The CDR3 spans 15 residues. The J segment lost 0 bases and the V segment lost 4 bases, leaving 1 base of the junction unmatched. The CDR3 protein is CASSRTGSNTGQLYF. The covered CDR3 bases are TGTGCCAGCAGCCGGACAGGGTCAAACACCGGG.

Worth noting for this clone: Genes here carry mouse names. The DNA ends 4 residues before the CDR3 does, and the rest of the CDR3 is filled in from the germline J gene. This chain uses TRBV14 with TRBJ2-5, with a possible D match to TRBD2 (6 bases). The germline gives CDR1 SGHDT, CDR2 FRDEAV. The ends were cut back, 5 bases at V and 2 bases at J, with 12 bases in the middle. CDR3 size: 14 residues. The sequenced part of the CDR3 DNA is TGTGCCAGCAGCCCAACTGGGACCCAAGAC. It encodes CASSPTGTQD. From start to end, the CDR3 is CASSPTGTQDTQYF.

As to this clone: Gene names and germline match the mouse. The CDR3 end lies 4 residues beyond the end of the read and is filled in from the germline J gene. The chain employs TRBV13-1 and TRBJ2-5, with D perhaps TRBD2 (7 bases). Per germline, CDR1 NSHNY and CDR2 SYGAGN. The germline V and J ends were trimmed by 0 bases and 3 bases, with 11 bases remaining between them. The CDR3 spans 15 residues. CDR3 protein: CASSDALGAQDTQYF. The part of the CDR3 DNA that was read is TGTGCCAGCAGTGATGCCCTGGGGGCTCAAGAC.

A note on this clone: The listed genes are named as in mouse. With the read ending 4 residues before the CDR3 end, the germline J gene is used to fill in that end. V is TRBV5 and J is TRBJ1-1; 8 nucleotides align to TRBD1. Per germline, CDR1 LGHNA and CDR2 YNLKQL (reference sequence). The CDR3 length is 16 residues. CDR3 amino acids: CASSQDPGGDSPEVFF. CDR3 DNA, as far as it was read: TGTGCCAGCAGCCAAGATCCAGGGGGCGACAGCCCA.

Relative to its sample, this clone is medium-sized. Gene and germline names: mouse. Read coverage stops 4 residues before the CDR3 terminus; the germline J gene supplies the remainder. This chain links TRBV13-1 with TRBJ1-2, with D tentatively TRBD1 (6 bases). The CDR3 spans 13 residues. In germline, CDR1 is NSHNY, CDR2 SYGAGN. V lost 4 bases to trimming and J lost 1 base, with 8 bases between them. The covered CDR3 bases are TGTGCCAGCAGTCTGGACAGAAACTCC. It encodes CASSLDRNS. The whole CDR3 sequence is CASSLDRNSDYTF.

This clone was counted a few times. Germline and genes here are mouse. The read is 4 residues too short to cover the CDR3 end, so that end is filled in from the germline J gene. This chain uses TRBV13-1 with TRBJ2-3, with 8 bases lining up with TRBD1. CDR1 and CDR2 (germline): NSHNY, SYGAGN. The CDR3 is made up of 15 amino acids. The V and J ends lost 1 base and 1 base, in that order; junction bases with no gene match: 2. The CDR3 DNA, read in part, is TGTGCCAGCAGTGATTACAGGGGGGGTGCAGAA. It encodes CASSDYRGGAE. The whole CDR3 sequence reads CASSDYRGGAETLYF.

This clone was seen repeatedly, ten times or more. The genes and germline here are from mouse. The read finishes 4 residues shy of the CDR3 end, and the germline J gene is used to complete it. This sample includes further DNA sequences coding for the same CDR3. The chain employs TRBV19 and TRBJ2-5; 7 bases match TRBD1. Per germline, CDR1 FNHDT and CDR2 SITEND (reference sequence). The CDR3 length is 13 residues. The V and J ends lost 5 bases and 0 bases, in that order; junction bases with no gene match: 0. The DNA read from the CDR3 is TGTGCCAGCAGACAGGGGAACCAAGAC. Its protein product is CASRQGNQD. The full CDR3 protein reads CASRQGNQDTQYF.

A note on this clone: Any gene name here is a mouse gene name. The CDR3 end is not reached by the read, which stops 4 residues before it; the germline J gene fills it in. This specimen includes other DNA sequences encoding the same CDR3. V and J are TRBV1 and TRBJ2-1; 13 bases match TRBD2. In germline, CDR1 is NSQYPW, CDR2 LRSPGD (reference sequence). The CDR3 is 16 amino acids. V lost 4 bases, J lost 4 bases, and 4 bases stayed unmatched. The CDR3 here is CTCSEGLGGTYAEQFF. Partial CDR3 DNA: TGCACCTGCAGTGAGGGACTGGGGGGGACTTATGCT.

On this clone itself: Mouse gene names apply. The CDR3 end falls 4 residues outside the read, so it is completed with the germline J gene. Other DNA variants within this sample encode the same CDR3. The rearrangement uses TRBV29 and TRBJ2-7; 7 nucleotides align to TRBD1. Germline V gives CDR1 MSHET, CDR2 SYDVDS. This CDR3 region has 11 residues. Trimming at V came to 9 bases and at J to 2 bases, leaving 1 base not matched to a gene. The CDR3 here is CARGTAYEQYF. CDR3 DNA, as far as it was read: TGTGCTAGGGGGACAGCCTAT.

This clone was observed a few times. The genes and germline here are from mouse. The CDR3 end lies 4 residues beyond the end of the read and is filled in from the germline J gene. V and J are TRBV13-3 and TRBJ2-1; D possibly corresponds to TRBD1 (6 bases). Germline V lookup: CDR1 NNHDY, CDR2 SYVADS. The V and J ends lost 6 bases and 1 base respectively, with 8 bases between them. CDR3 length: 13 amino acids. The CDR3 is CASKDRNYAEQFF. The DNA read from the CDR3 is TGTGCCAGCAAGGACAGAAACTATGCT.

This clone was counted a few times. Gene labels here are mouse ones. The read comes to an end 4 residues before the CDR3 does, leaving the germline J gene to fill in the end. The rearrangement uses TRBV1 and TRBJ2-2; D is possibly TRBD2 (6 bases). V lost 5 bases to trimming and J lost 3 bases, with 13 bases between them. The V gene's germline CDR1 is NSQYPW and CDR2 LRSPGD (reference sequence). The CDR3 is made up of 15 amino acids. The CDR3 bases that were read are TGCACCTGCAGTCCCCGGGGGGAGGACACCGGG. Translation: CTCSPRGEDTG. In full, the CDR3 reads CTCSPRGEDTGQLYF.

Comments on this clone: The listed genes are named as in mouse. The read ends 4 residues shy of where the CDR3 ends; the end is completed using the germline J gene. The same CDR3 arises from other DNA sequences in this sample as well. V gene TRBV5 combines with J gene TRBJ2-5; 7 bases line up with TRBD2. The CDR3 extends over 14 amino acids. Per germline, CDR1 LGHNA and CDR2 YNLKQL (reference sequence). The sequenced CDR3 bases are TGTGCCAGCAGCCAAGAAGCTGGGGGTGAC. It specifies CASSQEAGGD. The CDR3 in full is CASSQEAGGDTQYF.

Concerning this clone: All gene names here are mouse names. The read stops 3 residues short of the end of the CDR3; the missing end is completed from the germline J gene. The chain combines TRBV5 with TRBJ1-6; 8 bases line up with TRBD1. TRBJ1-6 is an open reading frame, and its role is uncertain. CDR1 is LGHNA, CDR2 YNLKQL, per germline (reference sequence). V lost 1 base and J lost 9; bases outside the gene matches: 2. CDR3 length: 14 residues. The sequenced CDR3 bases are TGTGCCAGCAGCCAAGGCCAGGGGGCTTCGCCC. Protein: CASSQGQGASP. The whole CDR3 region reads CASSQGQGASPLYF.

This clone was seen only a few times. Gene names denote mouse genes. The read ends 4 residues early relative to the CDR3; the germline J gene fills the gap. V and J are TRBV1 and TRBJ2-1, with TRBD2 identical over 9 bases. The CDR3 runs 15 residues. V dropped 2 bases and J dropped 2; count of bases not matched to a gene: 1. Per the germline V gene, CDR1 is NSQYPW and CDR2 is LRSPGD (reference sequence). CDR3 in amino acids: CTCSARTGDYAEQFF. The sequenced part of the CDR3 DNA is TGCACCTGCAGTGCACGGACTGGGGACTATGCT.

This clone was detected ten times or more. The genes and germline here are from mouse. The CDR3 goes on 4 residues after the read ends, and that part is filled in from the germline J gene. The J gene is TRBJ1-2, the V gene TRBV13-1; D might be TRBD1 (6 bases). The CDR3 sequence is 15 residues long. Trimming removed 0 bases from V and 4 bases from J, with 13 bases in between. Per germline, CDR1 NSHNY and CDR2 SYGAGN. Here the CDR3 reads CASSDAEGGGSDYTF. CDR3 DNA, as far as it was read: TGTGCCAGCAGTGATGCGGAGGGGGGGGGCTCC.

This clone was seen a few times. Mouse names are used for the genes. The read ends 3 residues before the CDR3 terminus; that terminus is restored from the germline J gene. The chain recombines TRBV13-1 with TRBJ1-6; 11 bases are a match to TRBD1. TRBJ1-6 is known as an ORF, though its function is uncertain. The CDR3 has 15 residues. V lost 0 bases and J lost 9; bases outside the gene matches: 2. Germline CDR1 reads NSHNY; CDR2 reads SYGAGN. The sequenced part of the CDR3 DNA is TGTGCCAGCAGTGATGGGGGACAGGGGGTTTCGCCC. Encoded protein: CASSDGGQGVSP. The whole CDR3 sequence is CASSDGGQGVSPLYF.

In regard to this clone: Mouse gene names apply. The read finishes 4 residues shy of the CDR3 end, and the germline J gene is used to complete it. The chain combines TRBV13-1 with TRBJ2-1, with TRBD1 as a possible D gene (5 bases). The CDR3 length is 15 residues. Germline V CDR1 and CDR2: NSHNY, SYGAGN. The germline V and J ends were trimmed by 3 bases and 1 base, with 11 bases remaining between them. CDR3 DNA, as far as it was read: TGTGCCAGCAGTGCCCTCGGACAAAACTATGCT. It encodes CASSALGQNYA. The full-length CDR3 reads as CASSALGQNYAEQFF.

Remarks on this clone: Gene names are the mouse ones. Coverage ceases 4 residues before the CDR3 finishes, and the germline J gene fills in the end. Other DNA sequences in this sample translate to the same CDR3. The rearrangement uses TRBV13-1 and TRBJ2-1, with 7 bases lining up with TRBD1. Germline V gene lookup returns CDR1 NSHNY and CDR2 SYGAGN. With 2 bases clipped from V and 2 bases from J, the junction kept 4 bases outside the gene matches. This CDR3 is 15 amino acids long. Incomplete CDR3 DNA: TGTGCCAGCAGTGAGAGGCAGGGGGACTATGCT. This sequence encodes CASSERQGDYA. The complete CDR3 reads CASSERQGDYAEQFF.

Comments on this clone: Germline and genes: mouse. The read ends 4 residues early relative to the CDR3; the germline J gene fills the gap. The genes are TRBV13-1 and TRBJ2-5, with 9 nucleotides matching TRBD2. This CDR3 is 16 amino acids long. Looked up from germline, CDR1 is NSHNY and CDR2 is SYGAGN. V lost 3 bases to trimming and J lost 0 bases; unmatched junction nucleotides: 5. The sequenced CDR3 bases are TGTGCCAGCAGTGTCTCGACTGGGGGCAACCAAGAC. Protein sequence: CASSVSTGGNQD. In full, the CDR3 is CASSVSTGGNQDTQYF.